This is a list of T cell receptor beta chains from one sample in a study of T cell responses to AZD1222 COVID-19 vaccine. Sequenced by immunoSEQ multiplex PCR; TCRdb stores in-frame clones only, minus some. This sample has 99,000 or so clones; about 88% occur once, and the top ten carry 44%. The sequenced sample was peripheral blood, obtained 28 days after the second AZD1222 dose. The receptors were sampled from an adult who received the AZD1222 COVID-19 vaccine. CDR3s include the opening cysteine and the closing phenylalanine or tryptophan. D genes are given only for firm matches. Expanded clones are given a class, and other clones once, few, many or no size at all.

D: -; size: -; J: TRBJ2-6; V: TRBV14; DNA: TGTGCCAGCAGCCGAACTACTGGGGCCAACGTCCTGACTTTC; CDR3: CASSRTTGANVLTF
D: TRBD1; size: -; J: TRBJ2-7; V: TRBV7-2; DNA: TGTGCCAGCAGCTCCCGCCCCCTGGGACAGGGTGGCCTCGAGCAGTACTTC; CDR3: CASSSRPLGQGGLEQYF
D: -; size: -; J: TRBJ2-7; V: TRBV28; DNA: TGTGCCAGCAGGTTTCGGGGGGAGCAGTACTTC; CDR3: CASRFRGEQYF
D: TRBD1; size: -; J: TRBJ1-4; V: TRBV7-8; DNA: TGTGCCAGCAGCTTAGCGGTGGGACAGGGTGAAGAAAAACTGTTTTTT; CDR3: CASSLAVGQGEEKLFF
D: -; size: -; J: TRBJ2-3; V: TRBV6-5; DNA: TGTGCCAGCAGTTCCGGACTGAATGAAGATACGCAGTATTTT; CDR3: CASSSGLNEDTQYF
D: TRBD2; size: once; J: TRBJ2-1; V: TRBV7-2; DNA: TGTGCCAGCAGCTTTAGTCATTTGGGAGGGAGTGAGCAGTTCTTC; CDR3: CASSFSHLGGSEQFF
D: -; size: -; J: TRBJ1-2; V: TRBV4-2; DNA: TGTGCCAGCAGCCAACTAGGACAGAACTATGGCTACACCTTC; CDR3: CASSQLGQNYGYTF
D: TRBD2; size: -; J: TRBJ2-7; V: TRBV6-2/TRBV6-3; DNA: TGTGCCAGCAGTTACGGTAGCGGGAGTACCTACGAGCAGTACTTC; CDR3: CASSYGSGSTYEQYF
D: TRBD2; size: -; J: TRBJ2-2; V: TRBV11-2; DNA: TGTGCCAGCAGCCCCCGGGGCGGGAGGGCGAACACCGGGGAGCTGTTTTTT; CDR3: CASSPRGGRANTGELFF
D: -; size: once; J: TRBJ2-6; V: TRBV28; DNA: TGTGCCAGCAGTTTATGGGAAACGGACGGGGCCAACGTCCTGACTTTC; CDR3: CASSLWETDGANVLTF
D: -; size: -; J: TRBJ2-2; V: TRBV5-1; DNA: TGCGCCAGCAGCTTGGCCCAGAGGGGAGTCGGGGAGCTGTTTTTT; CDR3: CASSLAQRGVGELFF
D: -; size: once; J: TRBJ1-4; V: TRBV28; DNA: TGTGCCAGCAGTTCGAGGGTTGAAAAACTGTTTTTT; CDR3: CASSSRVEKLFF
D: TRBD2; size: few; J: TRBJ2-3; V: TRBV4-2; DNA: TGTGCCAGCAGCCAAGGCCTAGCGGGAGGGCCCACGAGCGATACGCAGTATTTT; CDR3: CASSQGLAGGPTSDTQYF
D: -; size: -; J: TRBJ2-5; V: TRBV12-3/TRBV12-4; DNA: TGTGCCAGCAGTTTAATGGAAGAGACCCAGTACTTC; CDR3: CASSLMEETQYF
D: -; size: -; J: TRBJ1-1; V: TRBV6-2/TRBV6-3; DNA: TGTGCCAGCAGTTACGGGGGCCTGGGCACTGAAGCTTTCTTT; CDR3: CASSYGGLGTEAFF
D: -; size: -; J: TRBJ2-7; V: TRBV3-1/TRBV3-2; DNA: TGTGCCAGCAGCCCTGGACGTTCTCCATTCCACTACGAGCAGTACTTC; CDR3: CASSPGRSPFHYEQYF
D: -; size: -; J: TRBJ2-1; V: TRBV28; DNA: TGTGCCAGCAGTTTAAACATCCATGAGCAGTTCTTC; CDR3: CASSLNIHEQFF
D: -; size: -; J: TRBJ2-1; V: TRBV3-1/TRBV3-2; DNA: TGTGCCAGCAGCCAAGTAAGCAGACACAATGAGCAGTTCTTC; CDR3: CASSQVSRHNEQFF
D: -; size: -; J: TRBJ2-2; V: TRBV10-1; DNA: TGCGCCAGCAGTGATCAGATCACCGGGGAGCTGTTTTTT; CDR3: CASSDQITGELFF
D: TRBD1; size: -; J: TRBJ1-5; V: TRBV19; DNA: TGTGCCATCGGACAGGGGAATCAGCCCCAGCATTTT; CDR3: CAIGQGNQPQHF
D: -; size: -; J: TRBJ2-7; V: TRBV19; DNA: TGTGCCAGTAGTACGTTTCCAAGCTCCTACGAGCAGTACTTC; CDR3: CASSTFPSSYEQYF
D: -; size: -; J: TRBJ2-1; V: TRBV2; DNA: TGTGCCAGCAACCGCCACAATGAGCAGTTCTTC; CDR3: CASNRHNEQFF
D: -; size: few; J: TRBJ1-2; V: TRBV5-8; DNA: TGTGCCAGCAGCCGGGGGTCCGGTGGAGGCTACACCTTC; CDR3: CASSRGSGGGYTF
D: TRBD1; size: -; J: TRBJ2-3; V: TRBV7-2; DNA: TGTGCCAGCAGCTTTGGGACAGGGAGTACAGATACGCAGTATTTT; CDR3: CASSFGTGSTDTQYF
D: -; size: -; J: TRBJ1-4; V: TRBV28; DNA: TGTGCCAGCAACTCAAGGGGTACTAATGAAAAACTGTTTTTT; CDR3: CASNSRGTNEKLFF
D: -; size: -; J: TRBJ1-2; V: TRBV28; DNA: TGTGCCAGCAGTACCCCCGGTCGGTCCTACACCTTC; CDR3: CASSTPGRSYTF
D: TRBD1; size: once; J: TRBJ1-2; V: TRBV5-4; DNA: TGTGCCAGCACCCGGGAAGGGACAGGGGTTGGCTACACCTTC; CDR3: CASTREGTGVGYTF
D: -; size: -; J: TRBJ1-1; V: TRBV27; DNA: TGTGCCAGCAGAAAGGGACTTAACACTGAAGCTTTCTTT; CDR3: CASRKGLNTEAFF
D: -; size: -; J: TRBJ2-7; V: TRBV9; DNA: TGTGCCAGCAGCTCGAGGCCTGGACAGTCCTACGAGCAGTACTTC; CDR3: CASSSRPGQSYEQYF
D: TRBD1; size: -; J: TRBJ1-2; V: TRBV11-2; DNA: TGTGCCAGCAGCCCAGGGACAGCTCCTAACTATGGCTACACCTTC; CDR3: CASSPGTAPNYGYTF
D: -; size: -; J: TRBJ1-3; V: TRBV19; DNA: TGTGCCAGTGGTGACAGCTCTGGAAACACCATATATTTT; CDR3: CASGDSSGNTIYF
D: -; size: -; J: TRBJ2-7; V: TRBV3-1/TRBV3-2; DNA: TGTGCCAGCAGAGGTCTCACACCCTACGAGCAGTACTTC; CDR3: CASRGLTPYEQYF
D: -; size: -; J: TRBJ2-7; V: TRBV9; DNA: TGTGCCAGCAGCGTAGGATTGGGGGTGGGAATCCCCTACGAGCAGTACTTC; CDR3: CASSVGLGVGIPYEQYF
D: TRBD1; size: -; J: TRBJ1-5; V: TRBV24-1; DNA: TGTGCCACCAGTGAAGCCTCTGGACAGGGGAAGAATCCCCAGCATTTT; CDR3: CATSEASGQGKNPQHF
D: TRBD1; size: -; J: TRBJ2-1; V: TRBV11-3; DNA: TGTGCCAGCAGCCGGGGACAGGGGCAGGACAATGAGCAGTTCTTC; CDR3: CASSRGQGQDNEQFF